The present entry profiles one TCR beta chain with its context. Its specificity is unknown. These data are taken from a study of T-cell memory formation after mild COVID-19. At the level of the study: TCR clusters were mostly confined to one donor each. General study findings and limits: Nothing confirmed that second-wave clones peaking on day 37 were specific for SARS-CoV-2. There was a balanced CD4/CD8 profile in clones contracting day 15 to 85, and later expanders leaned CD4+. Within pre-infection memory, some responding clones were found, suggesting cross-reactive memory joined.

TCRdb re-called the 5' RACE reads through MiXCR, storing one row per CDR3 protein. This sample carries 250,000 to 350,000 distinct CDR3 sequences, about 16% of them seen once, and the ten largest clones take roughly 20%. This CDR3 has 15 residues. With 7 bases clipped from V and 7 bases from J, the junction kept 11 bases outside the gene matches. CDR1 and CDR2 (germline): MNHEY, SVGAGI. The origin of this receptor is a young man who had mild COVID-19 (a few samples of this study predate the infection). Cell type and time point are not known. Sequenced input: PBMCs or a T cell subset sorted from them (not recorded which). The chain carries TRBV6-5 and TRBJ2-1, with 9 bases matching TRBD2. This CDR3 reads CASTPGGGAWNEQFF. Written as DNA, the CDR3 is TGTGCCAGCACACCCGGCGGGGGGGCCTGGAATGAGCAGTTCTTC.